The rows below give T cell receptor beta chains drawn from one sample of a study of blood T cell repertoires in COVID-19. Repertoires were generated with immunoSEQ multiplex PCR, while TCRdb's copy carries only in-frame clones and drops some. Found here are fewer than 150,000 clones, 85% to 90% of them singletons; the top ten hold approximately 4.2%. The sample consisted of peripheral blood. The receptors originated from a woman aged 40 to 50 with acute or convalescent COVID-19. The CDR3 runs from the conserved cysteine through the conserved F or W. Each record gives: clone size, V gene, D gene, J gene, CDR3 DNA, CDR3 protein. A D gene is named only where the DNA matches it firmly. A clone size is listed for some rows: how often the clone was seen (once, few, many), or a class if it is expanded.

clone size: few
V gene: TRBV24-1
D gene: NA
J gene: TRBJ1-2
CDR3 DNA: TGTGCCACCAGTGACCCCCAGATGACTAACTATGGCTACACCTTC
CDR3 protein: CATSDPQMTNYGYTF

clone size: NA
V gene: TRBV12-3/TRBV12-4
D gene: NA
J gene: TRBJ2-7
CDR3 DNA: TGTGCCAGCAGCAAACTCGAGTACGAGCAGTACTTC
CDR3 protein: CASSKLEYEQYF

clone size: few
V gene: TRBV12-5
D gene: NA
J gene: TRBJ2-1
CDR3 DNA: TGTGCTAGTGGCCCCACAGGGCGACTTTACAATGAGCAGTTCTTC
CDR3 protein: CASGPTGRLYNEQFF

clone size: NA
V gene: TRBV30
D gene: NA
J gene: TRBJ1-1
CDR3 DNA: TGTGCCTGGAGTGACAGACCGAACACTGAAGCTTTCTTT
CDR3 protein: CAWSDRPNTEAFF

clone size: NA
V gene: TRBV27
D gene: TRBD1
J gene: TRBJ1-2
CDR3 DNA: TGTGCCAGCAGTCCCGCGGACAGGGTCTATGGCTACACCTTC
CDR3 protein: CASSPADRVYGYTF

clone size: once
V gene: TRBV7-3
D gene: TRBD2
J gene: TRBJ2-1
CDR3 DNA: TGTGCCAGCAGTCTAGCGGGCTCCTACAATGAGCAGTTCTTC
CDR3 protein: CASSLAGSYNEQFF

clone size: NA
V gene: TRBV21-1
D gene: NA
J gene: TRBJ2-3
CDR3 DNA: TGTGCCAGCAGCAAACGGGCCACGGGAGTGAGTTCAGATACGCAGTATTTT
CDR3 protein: CASSKRATGVSSDTQYF

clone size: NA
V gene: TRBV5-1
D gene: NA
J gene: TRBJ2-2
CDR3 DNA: TGCGCCAGCAGCTTCGGAGCGAACACCGGGGAGCTGTTTTTT
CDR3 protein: CASSFGANTGELFF

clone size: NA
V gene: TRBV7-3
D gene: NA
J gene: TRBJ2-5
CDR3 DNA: TGTGCCAGCAGCCATTATGGGCAGGGGTCAGAGACCCAGTACTTC
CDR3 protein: CASSHYGQGSETQYF

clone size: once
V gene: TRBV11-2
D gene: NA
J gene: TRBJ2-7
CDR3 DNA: TGTGCCAGCAGCTTAGGGGGCTTCTCCTACGAGCAGTACTTC
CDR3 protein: CASSLGGFSYEQYF

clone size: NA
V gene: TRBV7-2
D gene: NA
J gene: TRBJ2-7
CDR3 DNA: TGTGCCAGCAGCTTAGGGAGGGCTGGAACCTACGAGCAGTACTTC
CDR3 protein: CASSLGRAGTYEQYF

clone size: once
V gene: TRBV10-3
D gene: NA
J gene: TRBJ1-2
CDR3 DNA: TGTGCCATCAGTGAAATGGTGGGGGGTGACGACTATGGCTACACCTTC
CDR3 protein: CAISEMVGGDDYGYTF

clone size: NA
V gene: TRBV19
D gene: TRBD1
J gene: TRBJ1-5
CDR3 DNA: TGTGCCAGTAGTATAGATCGCTTCCGGGACAGGGGCTATCAGCCCCAGCATTTT
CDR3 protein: CASSIDRFRDRGYQPQHF

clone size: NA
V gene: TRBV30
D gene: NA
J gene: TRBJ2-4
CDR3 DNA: TGTGCCTGGAGTGACGACAGGCTAGCCAAAAACATTCAGTACTTC
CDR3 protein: CAWSDDRLAKNIQYF

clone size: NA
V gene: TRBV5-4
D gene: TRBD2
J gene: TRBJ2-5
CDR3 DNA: TGTGCCAGCAGCCAAGGACTAGCGGGAGGCGGGCAAGAGACCCAGTACTTC
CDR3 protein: CASSQGLAGGGQETQYF

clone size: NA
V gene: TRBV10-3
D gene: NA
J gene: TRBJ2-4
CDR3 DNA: TGTGCCATCAGTGAGTCCGCGGGGCTAGCCAAAAACATTCAGTACTTC
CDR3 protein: CAISESAGLAKNIQYF

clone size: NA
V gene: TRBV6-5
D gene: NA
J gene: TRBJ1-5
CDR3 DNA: TGTGCCAGCAGTTACTCAGAGGGCAATCAGCCCCAGCATTTT
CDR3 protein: CASSYSEGNQPQHF

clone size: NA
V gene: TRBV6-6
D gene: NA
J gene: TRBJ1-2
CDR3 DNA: TGTGCCGTCGGGGGGGATTTCTATGGCTACACCTTC
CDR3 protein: CAVGGDFYGYTF

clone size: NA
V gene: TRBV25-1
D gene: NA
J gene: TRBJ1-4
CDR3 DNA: TGTGCCAGCAGTCTAAGTGGGCCCAGGGGAACTAATGAAAAACTGTTTTTT
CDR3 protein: CASSLSGPRGTNEKLFF

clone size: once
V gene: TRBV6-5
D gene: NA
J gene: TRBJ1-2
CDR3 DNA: TGTGCCAGCAGTTGGGGCAGGGAGGGTGGCTACACCTTC
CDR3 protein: CASSWGREGGYTF

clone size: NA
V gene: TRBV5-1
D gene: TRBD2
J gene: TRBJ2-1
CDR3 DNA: TGCGCCAGCAGCGTAGGACTAGCGGGAGTGTGGAATGAGCAGTTCTTC
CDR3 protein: CASSVGLAGVWNEQFF

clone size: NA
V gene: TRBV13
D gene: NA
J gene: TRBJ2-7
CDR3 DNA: TGTGCCAGCAGCTTACAATCGCCGGGGACCTACGAGCAGTACTTC
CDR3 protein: CASSLQSPGTYEQYF

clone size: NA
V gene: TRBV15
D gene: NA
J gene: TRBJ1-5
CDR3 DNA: TGTGCCACCAGCAGAAGCGGGGCATGGGGGAAAAATCAGCCCCAGCATTTT
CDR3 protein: CATSRSGAWGKNQPQHF

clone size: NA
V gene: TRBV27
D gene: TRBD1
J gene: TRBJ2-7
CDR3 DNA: TGTGCCAGCAGCAGACGACAGGGGAGGACAACTCACGAGCAGTACTTC
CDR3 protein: CASSRRQGRTTHEQYF

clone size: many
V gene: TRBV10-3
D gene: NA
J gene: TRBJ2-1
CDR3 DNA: TGTGCCATCAGGAGCTCCGGGATCTACAATGAGCAGTTCTTC
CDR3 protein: CAIRSSGIYNEQFF

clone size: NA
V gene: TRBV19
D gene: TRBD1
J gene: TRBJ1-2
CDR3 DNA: TGTGCCAGTAGTAGGGGACAGGGCGTTGAAGGCTACACCTTC
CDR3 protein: CASSRGQGVEGYTF

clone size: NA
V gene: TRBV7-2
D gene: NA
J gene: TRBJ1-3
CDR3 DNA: TGTGCCAGCAGCTTAGGGTTGGTGCGGACAGCTGGAAACACCATATATTTT
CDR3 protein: CASSLGLVRTAGNTIYF

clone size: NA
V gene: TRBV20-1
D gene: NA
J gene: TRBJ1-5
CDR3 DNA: TGCAGTGCTAGTCGTGGGGGCGGCAATCAGCCCCAGCATTTT
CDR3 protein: CSASRGGGNQPQHF

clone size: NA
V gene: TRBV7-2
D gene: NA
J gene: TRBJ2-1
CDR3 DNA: TGTGCCAGCAGCCTAGATAGGGGTCTACGTTACAATGAGCAGTTCTTC
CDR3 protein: CASSLDRGLRYNEQFF

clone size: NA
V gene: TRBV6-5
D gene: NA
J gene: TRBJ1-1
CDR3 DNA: TGTGCCAGCAGTTCCCCACCAGGTTTGGTAGCTTTCTTT
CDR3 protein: CASSSPPGLVAFF

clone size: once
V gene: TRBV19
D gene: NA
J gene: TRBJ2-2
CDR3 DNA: TGTGCCAGTAGTACGCGGGTGGGCGGGGAGCTGTTTTTT
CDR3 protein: CASSTRVGGELFF

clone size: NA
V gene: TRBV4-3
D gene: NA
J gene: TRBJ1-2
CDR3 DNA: TGCGCCAGCAGCCAAGAAGCAGGACAAGGCTACACCTTC
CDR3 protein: CASSQEAGQGYTF

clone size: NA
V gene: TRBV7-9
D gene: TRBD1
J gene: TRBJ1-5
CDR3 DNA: TGTGCCAGCAGCTTAGAGGTAGGGGGCCATCAGCCCCAGCATTTT
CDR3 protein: CASSLEVGGHQPQHF

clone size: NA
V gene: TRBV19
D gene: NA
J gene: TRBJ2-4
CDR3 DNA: TGTGCCAGTAGCAGAGAAAGGGGGATTGAGGACAAAAACATTCAGTACTTC
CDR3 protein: CASSRERGIEDKNIQYF

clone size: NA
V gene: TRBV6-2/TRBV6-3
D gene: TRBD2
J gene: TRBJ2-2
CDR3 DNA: TGTGCCAGCAGTGAGACTAGCGGGAGAATTACCGGGGAGCTGTTTTTT
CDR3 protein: CASSETSGRITGELFF

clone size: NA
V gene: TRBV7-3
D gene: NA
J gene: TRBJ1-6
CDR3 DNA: TGTGCCAGCAGCTTATCCCCGATACAGACGTCTAATTCACCCCTCCACTTT
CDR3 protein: CASSLSPIQTSNSPLHF

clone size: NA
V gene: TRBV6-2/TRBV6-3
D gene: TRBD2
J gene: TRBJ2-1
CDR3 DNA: TGTGCCAGCAGTTACCCTCTAGCGGGAGGTTCCTACAATGAGCAGTTCTTC
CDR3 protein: CASSYPLAGGSYNEQFF

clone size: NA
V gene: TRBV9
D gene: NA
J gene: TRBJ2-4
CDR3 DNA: TGTGCCAGCACCCCTGGTGAGGGTCGAAAGAACATTCAGTACTTC
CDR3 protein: CASTPGEGRKNIQYF

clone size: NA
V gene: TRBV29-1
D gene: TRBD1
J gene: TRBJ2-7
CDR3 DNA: TGCAGCGGGGGGACAGGGCCGGGCGAGCAGTACTTC
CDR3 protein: CSGGTGPGEQYF

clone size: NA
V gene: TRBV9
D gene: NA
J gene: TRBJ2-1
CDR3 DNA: TGTGCCACCTCAAGGAGCGGGCTATCCTACAATGAGCAGTTCTTC
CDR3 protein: CATSRSGLSYNEQFF

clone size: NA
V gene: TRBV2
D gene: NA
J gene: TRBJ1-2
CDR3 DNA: TGTGCCAGCAGTGTGGCAGGCACTAACTATGGCTACACCTTC
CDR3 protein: CASSVAGTNYGYTF

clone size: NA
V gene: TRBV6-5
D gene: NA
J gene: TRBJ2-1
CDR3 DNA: TGTGCCAGCAATTGGGGAGCCTACAATGAGCAGTTCTTC
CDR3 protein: CASNWGAYNEQFF

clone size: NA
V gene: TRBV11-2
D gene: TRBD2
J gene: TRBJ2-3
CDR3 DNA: TGTGCCAGCAGCTTGGGGCTCCTAGCGGGGTATACAGATACGCAGTATTTT
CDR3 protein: CASSLGLLAGYTDTQYF

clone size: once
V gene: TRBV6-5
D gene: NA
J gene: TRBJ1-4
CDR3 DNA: TGTGCCAGCAGTTCCCGGGAGGGGACTAATGAAAAACTGTTTTTT
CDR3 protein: CASSSREGTNEKLFF

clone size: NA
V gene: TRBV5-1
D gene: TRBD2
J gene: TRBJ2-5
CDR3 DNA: TGCGCCAGCAGCTTGGAACTAGCGGGAGGTTGGGAGACCCAGTACTTC
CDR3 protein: CASSLELAGGWETQYF

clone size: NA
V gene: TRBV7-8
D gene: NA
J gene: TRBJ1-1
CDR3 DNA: TGTGCCAGCAGCTTAGCAGTAATTGGGCCGAACACTGAAGCTTTCTTT
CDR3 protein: CASSLAVIGPNTEAFF

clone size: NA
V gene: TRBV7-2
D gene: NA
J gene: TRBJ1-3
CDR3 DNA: TGTGCCAGCAGTAAATCCTCTCCGGGCTCTGGAAACACCATATATTTT
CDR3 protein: CASSKSSPGSGNTIYF

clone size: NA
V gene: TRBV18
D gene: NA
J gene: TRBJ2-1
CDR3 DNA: TGTGCCAGCGAACTCCAGGGGAATGAGCAGTTCTTC
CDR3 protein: CASELQGNEQFF

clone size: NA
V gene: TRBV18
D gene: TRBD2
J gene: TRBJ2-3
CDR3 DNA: TGTGCCAGCTCACCGAAGAGCGGGAGGACGGGGACAGATACGCAGTATTTT
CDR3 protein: CASSPKSGRTGTDTQYF

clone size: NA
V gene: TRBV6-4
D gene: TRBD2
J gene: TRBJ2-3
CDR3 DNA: TGTGCCAGCAGTGGACTAGCGGGGGGCACAGATACGCAGTATTTT
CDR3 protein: CASSGLAGGTDTQYF

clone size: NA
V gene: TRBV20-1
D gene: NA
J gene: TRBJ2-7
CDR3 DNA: TGCAGTGCTAGTCTGATGGGGAGGAGCTACGAGCAGTACTTC
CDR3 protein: CSASLMGRSYEQYF

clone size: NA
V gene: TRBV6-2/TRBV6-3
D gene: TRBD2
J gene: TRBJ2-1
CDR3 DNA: TGTGCCAGCAGCCGTACTAGCGGGGGGATCCTCAATGAGCAGTTCTTC
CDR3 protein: CASSRTSGGILNEQFF

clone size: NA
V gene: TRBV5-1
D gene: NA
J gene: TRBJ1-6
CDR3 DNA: TGCGCCAGCAGCTCGACAGGATCCTATAATTCACCCCTCCACTTT
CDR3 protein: CASSSTGSYNSPLHF

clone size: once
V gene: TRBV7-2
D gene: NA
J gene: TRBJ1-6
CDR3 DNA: TGTGCCAGCAGCTTAGAGGGGCGCCTCCTCCACTTT
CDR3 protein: CASSLEGRLLHF

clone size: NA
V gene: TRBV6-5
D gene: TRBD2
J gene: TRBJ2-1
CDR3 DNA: TGTGCCAGCAGTTACGGAGCGGGGGTTAGTAATGAGCAGTTCTTC
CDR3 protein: CASSYGAGVSNEQFF

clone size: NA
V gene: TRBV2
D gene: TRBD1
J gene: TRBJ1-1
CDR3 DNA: TGTGCCATGGGACAGGGGAACACTGAAGCTTTCTTT
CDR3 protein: CAMGQGNTEAFF